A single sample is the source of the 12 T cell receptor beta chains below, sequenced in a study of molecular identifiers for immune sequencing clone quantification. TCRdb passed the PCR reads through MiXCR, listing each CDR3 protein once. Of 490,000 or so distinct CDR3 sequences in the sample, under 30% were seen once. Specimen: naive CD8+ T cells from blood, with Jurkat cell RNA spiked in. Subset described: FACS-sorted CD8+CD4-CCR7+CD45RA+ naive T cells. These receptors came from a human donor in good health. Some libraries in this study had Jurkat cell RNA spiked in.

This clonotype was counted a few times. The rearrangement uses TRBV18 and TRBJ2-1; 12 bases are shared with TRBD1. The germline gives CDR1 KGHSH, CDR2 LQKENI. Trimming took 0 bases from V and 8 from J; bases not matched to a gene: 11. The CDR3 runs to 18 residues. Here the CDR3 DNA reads TGTGCCAGCTCACCACCGCGGGGGACAGGGGGCGTCGTAGATGAGCAGTTCTTC. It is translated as CASSPPRGTGGVVDEQFF.

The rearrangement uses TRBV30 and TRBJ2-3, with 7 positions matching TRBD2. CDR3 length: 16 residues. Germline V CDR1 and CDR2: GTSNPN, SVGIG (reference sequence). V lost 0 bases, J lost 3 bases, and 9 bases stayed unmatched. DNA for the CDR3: TGTGCCTGGAGTGTAGGGTCGGGAGGTGGTACAGATACGCAGTATTTT. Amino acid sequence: CAWSVGSGGGTDTQYF.

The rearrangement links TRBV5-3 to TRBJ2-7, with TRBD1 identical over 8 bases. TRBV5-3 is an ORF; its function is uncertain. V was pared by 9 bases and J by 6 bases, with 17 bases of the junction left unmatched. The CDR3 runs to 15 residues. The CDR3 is CATHRPGTGRLEQYF. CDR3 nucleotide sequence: TGTGCCACCCACCGGCCCGGGACAGGTCGTCTCGAGCAGTACTTC.

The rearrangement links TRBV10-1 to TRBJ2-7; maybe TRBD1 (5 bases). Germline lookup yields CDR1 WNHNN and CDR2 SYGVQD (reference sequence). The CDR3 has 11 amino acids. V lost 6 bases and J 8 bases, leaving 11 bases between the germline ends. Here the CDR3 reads CASSDSHKQYF. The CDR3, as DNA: TGCGCCAGCAGCGACAGCCACAAGCAGTACTTC.

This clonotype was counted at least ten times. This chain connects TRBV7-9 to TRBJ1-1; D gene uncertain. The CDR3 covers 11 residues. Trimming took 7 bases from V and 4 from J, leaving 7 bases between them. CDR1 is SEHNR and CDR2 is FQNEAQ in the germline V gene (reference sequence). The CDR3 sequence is CASTPSTEAFF. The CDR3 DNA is TGTGCCAGCACCCCTAGCACTGAAGCTTTCTTT.

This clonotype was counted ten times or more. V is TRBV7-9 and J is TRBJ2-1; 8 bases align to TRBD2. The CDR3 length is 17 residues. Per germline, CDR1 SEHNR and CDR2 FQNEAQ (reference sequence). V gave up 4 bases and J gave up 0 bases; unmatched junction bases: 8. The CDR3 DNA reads TGTGCCAGCAGCTCGTCGCCTAGCGGGTCCTCCTACAATGAGCAGTTCTTC. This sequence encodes CASSSSPSGSSYNEQFF.

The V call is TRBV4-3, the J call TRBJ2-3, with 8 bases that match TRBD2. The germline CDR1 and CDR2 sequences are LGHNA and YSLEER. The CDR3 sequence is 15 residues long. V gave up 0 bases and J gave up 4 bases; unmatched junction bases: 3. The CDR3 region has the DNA TGCGCCAGCAGCCAAGATGTGCGGGGGGCAGATACGCAGTATTTT. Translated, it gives CASSQDVRGADTQYF.

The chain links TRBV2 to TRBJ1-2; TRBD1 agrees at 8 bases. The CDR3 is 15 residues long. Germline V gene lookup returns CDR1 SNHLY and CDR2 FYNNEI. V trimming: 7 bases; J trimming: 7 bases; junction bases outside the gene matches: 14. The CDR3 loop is CASIVLEQGEGGYTF. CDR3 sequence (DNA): TGTGCCAGCATTGTTTTGGAACAGGGGGAGGGTGGCTACACCTTC.

CDR3 region: CASSPTSGPYNEQFF. CDR3 bases: TGTGCCAGCAGTCCTACTAGCGGACCCTACAATGAGCAGTTCTTC. V usage is TRBV12-3 or TRBV12-4 and J usage is TRBJ2-1; 8 bases agree with TRBD2. V lost 5 bases and J lost 2; bases outside the gene matches: 5. This CDR3 comprises 15 residues.

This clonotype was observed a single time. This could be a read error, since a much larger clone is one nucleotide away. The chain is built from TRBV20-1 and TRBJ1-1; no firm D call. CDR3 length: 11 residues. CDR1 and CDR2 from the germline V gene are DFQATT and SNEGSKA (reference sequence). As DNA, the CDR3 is TGCAGTGCTGACCTGAACACTGAAGTTTTCTTT. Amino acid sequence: CSADLNTEVFF.

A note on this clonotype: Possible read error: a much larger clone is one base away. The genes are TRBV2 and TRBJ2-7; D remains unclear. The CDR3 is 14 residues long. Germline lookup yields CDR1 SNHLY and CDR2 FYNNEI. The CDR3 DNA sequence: TGTGCCAGCAGTGAAGATCGGCGGTCCTGCGAGCAGTACTTC. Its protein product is CASSEDRRSCEQYF.

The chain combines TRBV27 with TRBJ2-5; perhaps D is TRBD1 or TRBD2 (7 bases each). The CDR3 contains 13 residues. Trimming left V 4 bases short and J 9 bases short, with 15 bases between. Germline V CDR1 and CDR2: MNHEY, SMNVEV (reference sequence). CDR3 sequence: CASSSAGGGPQYF. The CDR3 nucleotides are TGTGCCAGCAGTTCCGCAGGGGGGGGGCCCCAGTACTTC.